This T cell receptor (beta chain) was recovered during a study of blood T cell repertoires in COVID-19 (dated by TCRdb to 2020 to 2021). Describing the broader study: Collaborator samples came from the United States, Italy and Spain and covered acute and convalescent phases of COVID-19. Where available, HLA class I and class II types were taken from metadata supplied by the sample provider and were not determined by assay-based typing. A freely available public database, intended as a resource for researchers studying the immune response to SARS-CoV-2, is where the repertoires were released. The samples were drawn from the first 160 participants of the ongoing ImmuneRACE study and from 950 to 1,500 subjects provided by 6 global collaborators. Subjects who had been exposed to COVID-19, were actively infected with it, or had recovered from it provided the deeply sampled blood TCRbeta repertoires that made up the dataset. The prospective study material was composed of cDNA or gDNA derived from T cells, B-cell-depleted T cells, or PBMCs. The sample metadata nearly always contained a de-identified subject ID, COVID-19 status, age in years and sex. Overall results and qualifications from the work: Clinical and demographic metadata were provided uncurated, with the amount varying by source and participant.

Collaborating institutions collected whole blood in K2EDTA tubes following their own protocols. Collaborator samples were shipped for TCRbeta analysis as frozen whole blood, isolated PBMCs, or DNA extracted from either sample type. The CDR3 covers 13 residues, taking in both the cysteine and the phenylalanine. Just CDR3 DNA is preserved here, 39 bases in frame from base 1. CDR1 is given as MNHEY and CDR2 as SVGAGI, both from the germline V gene. V is trimmed back by 7 bases and J by 1 base, and the junction contains 4 bases that no gene match accounts for. TCRbeta CDR3 regions were amplified from genomic DNA by means of the immunoSEQ Assay, a bias-controlled multiplex PCR. As for the original processing: The number of nucleated cells in each sample was estimated by amplification of reference gene primers within the assay. To quantify the absolute abundance of each unique TCRbeta CDR3 rearrangement, sequence reads were collapsed and filtered. Productive Simpson clonality was computed per sample as the square root of Simpson's diversity index over productive rearrangements. The table comes from immuneACCESS by way of TCRdb, which keeps in-frame sequences with V and J called. Part of the clones is missing from these tables; in studies checked, under half for an unresolved V gene and the rest for unknown reasons. V, J and clone size are those of that table, while D and trimming were read from the DNA. In this sample the table shows approximately 33,000 clones, roughly nine tenths of which occur a single time. More than 15% of the sample is in the top ten clones.

As concerns this clone: What this receptor recognizes is not known. Base-call qualities are not available, and no considerably larger clone is one nucleotide away.

This sequence originates from a man between 70 and 80 years old with acute or convalescent COVID-19. The chain is assembled from TRBV6-5 and TRBJ2-7; 7 bases in the middle match TRBD1. Specimen: peripheral blood. The sequence in DNA is TGTGCCAGCACTGGACAGGAGTCCTACGAGCAGTACTTC. It codes for CASTGQESYEQYF.